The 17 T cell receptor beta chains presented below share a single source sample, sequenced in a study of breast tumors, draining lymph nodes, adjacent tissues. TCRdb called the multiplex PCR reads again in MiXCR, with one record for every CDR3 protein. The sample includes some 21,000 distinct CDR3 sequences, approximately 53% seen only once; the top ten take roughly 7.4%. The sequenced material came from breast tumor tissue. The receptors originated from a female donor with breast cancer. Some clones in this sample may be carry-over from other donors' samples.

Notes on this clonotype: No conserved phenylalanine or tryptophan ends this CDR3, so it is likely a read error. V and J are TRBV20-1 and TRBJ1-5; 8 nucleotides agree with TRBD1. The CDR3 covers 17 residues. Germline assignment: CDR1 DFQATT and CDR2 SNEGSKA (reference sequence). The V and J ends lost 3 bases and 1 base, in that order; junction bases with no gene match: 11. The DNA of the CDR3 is TGCAGTGCTAGTACGGGACAGGTATTTTTCAGCAATCAGCCCCAGCATCTT. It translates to CSASTGQVFFSNQPQHL.

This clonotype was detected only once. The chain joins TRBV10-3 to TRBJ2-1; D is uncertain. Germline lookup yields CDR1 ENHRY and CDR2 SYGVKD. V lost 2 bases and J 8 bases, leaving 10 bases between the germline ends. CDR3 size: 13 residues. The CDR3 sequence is CAISEAVVDEQFF. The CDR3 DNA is TGTGCCATCAGTGAGGCGGTCGTGGATGAGCAGTTCTTC.

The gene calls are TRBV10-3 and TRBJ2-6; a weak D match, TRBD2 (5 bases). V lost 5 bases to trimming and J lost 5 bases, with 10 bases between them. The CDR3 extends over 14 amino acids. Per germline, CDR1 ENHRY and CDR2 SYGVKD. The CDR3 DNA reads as TGTGCCATCAGTACCGGGAACAGGGCCAACGTCCTGACTTTC. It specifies CAISTGNRANVLTF.

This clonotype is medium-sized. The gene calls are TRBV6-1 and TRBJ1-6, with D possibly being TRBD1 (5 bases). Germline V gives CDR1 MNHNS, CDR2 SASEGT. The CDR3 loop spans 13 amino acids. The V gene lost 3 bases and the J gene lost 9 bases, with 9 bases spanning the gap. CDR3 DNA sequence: TGTGCCAGCAGTGACAGGGATCGTTCACCCCTCCACTTT. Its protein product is CASSDRDRSPLHF.

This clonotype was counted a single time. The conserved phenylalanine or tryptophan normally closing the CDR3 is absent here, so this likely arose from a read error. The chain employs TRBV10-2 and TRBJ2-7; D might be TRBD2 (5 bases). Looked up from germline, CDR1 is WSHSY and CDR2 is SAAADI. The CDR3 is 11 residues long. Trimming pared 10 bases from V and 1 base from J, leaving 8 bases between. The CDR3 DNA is TGCGCCACCAGACTATCCTACGAGCAGTACCTC. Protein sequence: CATRLSYEQYL.

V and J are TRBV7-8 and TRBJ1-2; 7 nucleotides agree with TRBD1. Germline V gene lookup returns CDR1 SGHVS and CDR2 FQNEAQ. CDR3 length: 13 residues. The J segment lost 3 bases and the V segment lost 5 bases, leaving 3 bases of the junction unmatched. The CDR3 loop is CASSPGTDYGYTF. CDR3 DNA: TGTGCCAGCAGCCCGGGGACAGACTATGGCTACACCTTC.

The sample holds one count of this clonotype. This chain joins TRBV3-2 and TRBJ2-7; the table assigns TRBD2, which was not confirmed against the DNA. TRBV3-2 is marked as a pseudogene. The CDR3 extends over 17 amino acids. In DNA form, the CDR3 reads TGTGCCAGCAGCCAAGATTCGGGTCTGCGGGGTCCCTACGAGCAGTACTTC. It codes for CASSQDSGLRGPYEQYF.

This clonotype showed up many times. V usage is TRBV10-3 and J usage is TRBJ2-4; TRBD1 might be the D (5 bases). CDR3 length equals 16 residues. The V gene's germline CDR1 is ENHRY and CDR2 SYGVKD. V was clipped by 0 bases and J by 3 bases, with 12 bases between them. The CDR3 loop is CAISESSGSGKNIQYF. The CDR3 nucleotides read TGTGCCATCAGTGAGTCCTCAGGGTCAGGCAAAAACATTCAGTACTTC.

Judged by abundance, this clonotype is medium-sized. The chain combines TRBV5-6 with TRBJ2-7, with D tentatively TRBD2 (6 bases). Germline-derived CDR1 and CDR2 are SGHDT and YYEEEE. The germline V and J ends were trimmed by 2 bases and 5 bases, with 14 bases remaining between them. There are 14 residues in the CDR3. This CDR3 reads CASSFRRGANEQYF. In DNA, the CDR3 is TGTGCCAGCAGCTTCCGGCGCGGGGCCAACGAGCAGTACTTC.

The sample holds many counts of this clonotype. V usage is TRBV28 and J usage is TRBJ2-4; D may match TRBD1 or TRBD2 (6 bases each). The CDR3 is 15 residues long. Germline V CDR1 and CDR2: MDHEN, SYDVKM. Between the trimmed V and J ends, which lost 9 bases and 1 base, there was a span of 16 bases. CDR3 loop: CASGKRGGAKNIQYF. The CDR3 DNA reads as TGTGCCAGTGGAAAGAGAGGGGGGGCCAAAAACATTCAGTACTTC.

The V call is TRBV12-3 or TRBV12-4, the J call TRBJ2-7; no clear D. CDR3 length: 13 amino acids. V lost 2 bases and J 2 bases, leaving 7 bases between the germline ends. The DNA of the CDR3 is TGTGCCAGCAGTTTAAGGACGCCCTACGAGCAGTACTTC. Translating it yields CASSLRTPYEQYF.

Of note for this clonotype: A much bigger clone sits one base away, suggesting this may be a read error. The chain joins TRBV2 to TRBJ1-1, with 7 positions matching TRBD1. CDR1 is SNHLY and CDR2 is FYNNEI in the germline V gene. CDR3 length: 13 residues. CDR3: CASSFRQGTEASF. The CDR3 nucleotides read TGTGCCAGCAGTTTTAGACAGGGTACTGAAGCTTCCTTT.

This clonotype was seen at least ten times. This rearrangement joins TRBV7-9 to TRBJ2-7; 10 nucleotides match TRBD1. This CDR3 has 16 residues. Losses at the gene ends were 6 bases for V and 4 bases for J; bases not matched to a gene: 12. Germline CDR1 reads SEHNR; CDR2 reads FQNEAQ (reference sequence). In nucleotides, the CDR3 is TGTGCCAGCAGGGGAGCAAGGGACAGGGGTTCTTACGAGCAGTACTTC. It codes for CASRGARDRGSYEQYF.

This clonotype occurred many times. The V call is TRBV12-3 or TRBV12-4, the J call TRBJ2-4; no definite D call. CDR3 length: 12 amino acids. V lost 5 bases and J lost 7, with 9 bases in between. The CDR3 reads CASSAPGNIQYF. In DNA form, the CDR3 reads TGTGCCAGCAGTGCTCCGGGCAACATTCAGTACTTC.

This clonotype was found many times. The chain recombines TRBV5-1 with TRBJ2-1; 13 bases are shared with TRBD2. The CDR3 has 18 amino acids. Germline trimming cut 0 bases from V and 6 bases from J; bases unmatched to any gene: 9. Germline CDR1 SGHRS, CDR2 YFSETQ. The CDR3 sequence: CASSLGLAGGQGSNEQFF. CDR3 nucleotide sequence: TGCGCCAGCAGCTTGGGACTAGCGGGAGGCCAGGGGTCCAATGAGCAGTTCTTC.

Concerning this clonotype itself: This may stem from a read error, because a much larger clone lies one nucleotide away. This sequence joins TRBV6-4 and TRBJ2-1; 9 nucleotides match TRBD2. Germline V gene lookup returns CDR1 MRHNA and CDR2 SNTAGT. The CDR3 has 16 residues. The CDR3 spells CGSSHPAREGYNEQFF. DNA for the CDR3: TGTGGCAGCAGTCACCCGGCGCGGGAGGGGTACAATGAGCAGTTCTTC.

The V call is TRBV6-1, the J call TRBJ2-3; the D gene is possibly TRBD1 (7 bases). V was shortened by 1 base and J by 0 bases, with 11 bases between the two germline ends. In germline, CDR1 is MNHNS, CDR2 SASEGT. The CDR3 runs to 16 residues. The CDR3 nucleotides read TGTGCCAGCAGTGAAGTGCAGGGGGGAAGCACAGATACGCAGTATTTT. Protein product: CASSEVQGGSTDTQYF.